These 5 T cell receptor beta chains came from one sample sequenced in a study of T cells after yellow fever vaccination (dated by TCRdb to about 2019). The library was generated by 5' RACE. The instrument given in TCRdb is Illumina HiSeq 2500. Through fastp at Q25 and MiXCR, TCRdb rebuilt clones from the public reads, retaining in-frame beta chains. Each CDR3 protein gets just one entry, which takes the most common genes and DNA from the rows behind it. The table for this sample lists over 110,000 distinct CDR3 sequences; approximately 7.7% of them were counted only once. Jointly, the top ten make up roughly 0.73% of the sample. Reading the label with the study, this specimen's treatment or condition is: live attenuated yellow fever vaccine strain. The source material was CD4+ T cells sorted from PBMCs, sampled 5 days after the yellow fever booster vaccination. These receptors all stem from a young man who received the YFV17D yellow fever vaccine.

This clonotype showed up just a few times. The rearrangement uses TRBV7-8 and TRBJ2-3; 7 nucleotides agree with TRBD2. The germline CDR1 and CDR2 sequences are SGHVS and FQNEAQ. CDR3 length: 14 amino acids. V was clipped by 0 bases and J by 5 bases; unmatched bases: 2. The CDR3 here is CASSLASGKDTQYF. CDR3 DNA sequence: TGTGCCAGCAGCTTAGCCAGCGGGAAAGATACGCAGTATTTT.

This clonotype was found many times. The chain combines TRBV5-1 with TRBJ2-2; D might be TRBD1 (6 bases). Per germline, CDR1 SGHRS and CDR2 YFSETQ. The germline V and J ends were trimmed by 4 bases and 5 bases, with 9 bases remaining between them. The CDR3 extends over 13 amino acids. As DNA, the CDR3 is TGCGCCAGCAGCCCTGGACAGACCGGGGAGCTGTTTTTT. Translating gives CASSPGQTGELFF.

This clonotype occurred a few times. The V call is TRBV7-2, the J call TRBJ1-2; 7 bases map to TRBD1. The CDR3 has 15 amino acids. CDR1 SGHTA and CDR2 FQGNSA come from the germline V gene. Losses at the gene ends were 6 bases for V and 2 bases for J; bases not matched to a gene: 9. CDR3 in amino acids: CASRQDRTANYGYTF. In DNA, the CDR3 is TGTGCCAGCAGACAGGACAGGACCGCCAACTATGGCTACACCTTC.

This clonotype was counted many times. The chain is built from TRBV29-1 and TRBJ2-3; D possibly corresponds to TRBD2 (5 bases). CDR3 size: 15 residues. The V gene's germline CDR1 is SQVTM and CDR2 ANQGSEA. Trimming left V 1 base short and J 6 bases short, with 17 bases between. The CDR3 region has the DNA TGCAGCGTTGAAGGGTCAGCGGCAATGCGGGATACGCAGTATTTT. This encodes CSVEGSAAMRDTQYF.

Ten or more counts support this clonotype. This chain joins TRBV5-1 and TRBJ2-7; 11 bases map to TRBD2. After removal of 4 bases from V and 0 bases from J, the junction contained 9 bases not matched to a gene. The V gene's germline CDR1 is SGHRS and CDR2 YFSETQ. This CDR3 is built from 17 residues. The CDR3 region is CASSLPTSGDISYEQYF. CDR3 nucleotide sequence: TGCGCCAGCAGCCTCCCGACTAGCGGGGACATCTCCTACGAGCAGTACTTC.